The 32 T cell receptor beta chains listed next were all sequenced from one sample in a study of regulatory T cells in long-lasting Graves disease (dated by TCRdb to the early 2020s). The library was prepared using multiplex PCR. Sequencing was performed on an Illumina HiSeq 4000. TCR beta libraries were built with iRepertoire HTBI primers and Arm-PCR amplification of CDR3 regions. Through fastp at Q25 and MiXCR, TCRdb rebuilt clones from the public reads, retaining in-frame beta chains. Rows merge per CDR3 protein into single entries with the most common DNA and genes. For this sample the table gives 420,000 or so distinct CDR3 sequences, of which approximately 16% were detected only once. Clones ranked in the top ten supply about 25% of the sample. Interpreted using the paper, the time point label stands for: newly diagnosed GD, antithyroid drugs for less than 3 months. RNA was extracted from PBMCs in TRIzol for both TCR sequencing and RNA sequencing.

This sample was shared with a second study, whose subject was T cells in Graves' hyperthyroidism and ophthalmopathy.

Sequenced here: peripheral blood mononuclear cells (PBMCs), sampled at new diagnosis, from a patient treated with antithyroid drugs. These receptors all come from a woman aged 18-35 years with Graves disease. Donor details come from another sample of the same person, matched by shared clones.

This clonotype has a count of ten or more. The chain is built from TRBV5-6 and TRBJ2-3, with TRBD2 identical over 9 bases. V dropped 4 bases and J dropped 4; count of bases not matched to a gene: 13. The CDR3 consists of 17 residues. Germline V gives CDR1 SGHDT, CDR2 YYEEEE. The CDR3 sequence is CASSPRILAGRADTQYF. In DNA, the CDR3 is TGTGCCAGCAGCCCTAGGATACTAGCGGGTCGCGCAGATACGCAGTATTTT.

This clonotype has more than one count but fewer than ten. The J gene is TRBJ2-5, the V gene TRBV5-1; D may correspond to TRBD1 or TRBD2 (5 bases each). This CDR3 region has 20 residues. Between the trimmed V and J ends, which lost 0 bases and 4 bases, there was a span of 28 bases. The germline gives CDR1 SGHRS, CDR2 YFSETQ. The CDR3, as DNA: TGCGCCAGCAGCTTGGCAGCCATGGCGCGGGTGGCAGGGAAGTCAGAGACCCAGTACTTC. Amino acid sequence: CASSLAAMARVAGKSETQYF.

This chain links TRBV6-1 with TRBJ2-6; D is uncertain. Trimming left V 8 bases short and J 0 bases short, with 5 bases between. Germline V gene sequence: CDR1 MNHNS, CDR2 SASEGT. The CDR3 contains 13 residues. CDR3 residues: CASLSSGANVLTF. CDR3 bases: TGTGCCAGCTTGAGCTCTGGGGCCAACGTCCTGACTTTC.

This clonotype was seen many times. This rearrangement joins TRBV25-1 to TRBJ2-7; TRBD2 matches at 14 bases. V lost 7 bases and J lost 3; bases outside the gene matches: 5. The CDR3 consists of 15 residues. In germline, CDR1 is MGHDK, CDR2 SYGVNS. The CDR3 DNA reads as TGTGCCAGCAATTCAGGACTAGCGGGAGGCTACGAGCAGTACTTC. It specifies CASNSGLAGGYEQYF.

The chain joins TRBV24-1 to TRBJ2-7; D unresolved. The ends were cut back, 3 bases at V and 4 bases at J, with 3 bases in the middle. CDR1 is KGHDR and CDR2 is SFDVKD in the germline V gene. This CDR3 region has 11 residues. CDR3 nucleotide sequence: TGTGCCACCAGTGATGGGTACGAGCAGTACTTC. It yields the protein CATSDGYEQYF.

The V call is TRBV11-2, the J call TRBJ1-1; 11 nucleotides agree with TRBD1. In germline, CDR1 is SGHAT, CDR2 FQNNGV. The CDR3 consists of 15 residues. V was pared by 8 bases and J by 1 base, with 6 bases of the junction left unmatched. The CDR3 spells CASGQGTGGNTEAFF. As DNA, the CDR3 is TGTGCCAGCGGCCAAGGGACAGGGGGGAACACTGAAGCTTTCTTT. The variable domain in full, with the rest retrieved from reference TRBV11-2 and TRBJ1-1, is EAGVAQSPRYKIIEKRQSVAFWCNPISGHATLYWYQQILGQGPKLLIQFQNNGVVDDSQLPKDRFSAERLKGVDSTLKIQPAKLEDSAVYLCASGQGTGGNTEAFFGQGTRLTVV.

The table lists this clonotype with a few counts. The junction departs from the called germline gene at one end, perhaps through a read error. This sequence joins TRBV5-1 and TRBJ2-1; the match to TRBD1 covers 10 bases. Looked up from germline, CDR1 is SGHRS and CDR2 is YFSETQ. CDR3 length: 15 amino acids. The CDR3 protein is CASSSTGTGDYEQFF. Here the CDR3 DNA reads TGCGCCAGCAGCTCGACCGGGACAGGGGATTATGAACAGTTCTTC.

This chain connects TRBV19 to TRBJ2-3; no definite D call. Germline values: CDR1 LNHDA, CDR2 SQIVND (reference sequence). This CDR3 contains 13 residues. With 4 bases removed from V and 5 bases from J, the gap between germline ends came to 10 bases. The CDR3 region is CASSNQIGDTQYF. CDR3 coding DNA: TGTGCCAGTAGTAACCAAATCGGAGATACGCAGTATTTT.

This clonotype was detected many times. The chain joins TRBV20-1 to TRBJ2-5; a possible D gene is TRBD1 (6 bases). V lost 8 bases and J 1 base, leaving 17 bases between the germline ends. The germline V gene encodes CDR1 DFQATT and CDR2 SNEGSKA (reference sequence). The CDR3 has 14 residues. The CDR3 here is CSPLDRSGQETQYF. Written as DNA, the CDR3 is TGCAGTCCATTGGACAGATCGGGCCAAGAGACCCAGTACTTC.

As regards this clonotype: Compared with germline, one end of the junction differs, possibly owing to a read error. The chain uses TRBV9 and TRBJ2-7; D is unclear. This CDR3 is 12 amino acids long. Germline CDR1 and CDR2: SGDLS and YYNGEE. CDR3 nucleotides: TGTGCCAGCGGCGTCGGAAGTACCGAGCAGTACTTC. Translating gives CASGVGSTEQYF.

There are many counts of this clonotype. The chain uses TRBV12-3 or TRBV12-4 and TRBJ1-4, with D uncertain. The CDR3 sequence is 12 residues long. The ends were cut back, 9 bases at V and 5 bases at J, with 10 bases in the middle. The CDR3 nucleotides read TGTGCCAGTTTCGGAGGGAATGAAAAACTGTTTTTT. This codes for CASFGGNEKLFF.

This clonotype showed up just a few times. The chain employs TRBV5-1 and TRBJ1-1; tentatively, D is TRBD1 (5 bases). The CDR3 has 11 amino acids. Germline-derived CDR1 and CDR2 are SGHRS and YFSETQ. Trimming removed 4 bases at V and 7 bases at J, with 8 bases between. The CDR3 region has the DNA TGCGCCAGCAGCATGGGGGGTGAAGCTTTCTTT. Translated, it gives CASSMGGEAFF.

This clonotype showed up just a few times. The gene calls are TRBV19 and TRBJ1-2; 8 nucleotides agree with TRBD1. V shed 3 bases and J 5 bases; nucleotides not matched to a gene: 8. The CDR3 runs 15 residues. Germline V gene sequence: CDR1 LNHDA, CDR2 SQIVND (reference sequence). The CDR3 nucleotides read TGTGCCAGTAGTATCCCCGGCAGGGGGCCATATGGCTACACCTTC. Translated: CASSIPGRGPYGYTF.

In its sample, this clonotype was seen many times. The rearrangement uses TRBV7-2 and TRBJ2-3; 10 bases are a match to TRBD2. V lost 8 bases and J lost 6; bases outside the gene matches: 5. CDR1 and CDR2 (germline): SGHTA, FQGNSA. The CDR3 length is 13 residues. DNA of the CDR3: TGTGCCAGCCTAGCGGGAGTTTGGGATACGCAGTATTTT. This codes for CASLAGVWDTQYF.

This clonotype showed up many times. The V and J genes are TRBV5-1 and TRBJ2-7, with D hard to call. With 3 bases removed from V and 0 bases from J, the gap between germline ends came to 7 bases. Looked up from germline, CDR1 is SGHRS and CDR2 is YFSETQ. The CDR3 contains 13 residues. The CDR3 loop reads CASSSESSYEQYF. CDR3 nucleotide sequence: TGCGCCAGCAGCTCAGAAAGCTCCTACGAGCAGTACTTC.

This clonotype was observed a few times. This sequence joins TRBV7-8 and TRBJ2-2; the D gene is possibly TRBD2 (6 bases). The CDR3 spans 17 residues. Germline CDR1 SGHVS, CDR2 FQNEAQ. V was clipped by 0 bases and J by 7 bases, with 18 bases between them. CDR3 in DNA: TGTGCCAGCAGCTTAGCCCTGGGGTGGAGGGACCGCGGGGAGCTGTTTTTT. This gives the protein CASSLALGWRDRGELFF.

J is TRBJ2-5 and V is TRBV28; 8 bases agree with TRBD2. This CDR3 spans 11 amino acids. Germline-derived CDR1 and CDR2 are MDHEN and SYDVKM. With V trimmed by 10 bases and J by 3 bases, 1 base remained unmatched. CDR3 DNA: TGTGCCACAGCGGGGGAAGAGACCCAGTACTTC. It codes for CATAGEETQYF. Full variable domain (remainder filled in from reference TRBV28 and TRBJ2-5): DVKVTQSSRYLVKRTGEKVFLECVQDMDHENMFWYRQDPGLGLRLIYFSYDVKMKEKGDIPEGYSVSREKKERFSLILESASTNQTSMYLCATAGEETQYFGPGTRLLVL.

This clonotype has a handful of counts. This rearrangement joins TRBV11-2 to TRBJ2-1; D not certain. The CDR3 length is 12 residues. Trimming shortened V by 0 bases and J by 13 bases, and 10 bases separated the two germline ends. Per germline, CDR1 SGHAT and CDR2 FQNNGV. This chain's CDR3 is CASSLDPADQFF. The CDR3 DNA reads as TGTGCCAGCAGCTTAGATCCTGCGGACCAGTTCTTC.

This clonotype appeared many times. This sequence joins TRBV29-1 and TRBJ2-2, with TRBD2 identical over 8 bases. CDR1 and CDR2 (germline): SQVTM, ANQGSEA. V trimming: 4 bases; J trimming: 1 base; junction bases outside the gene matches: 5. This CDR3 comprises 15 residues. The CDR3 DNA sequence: TGCAGCGTTGCTAGCGGGTTTGGGAACACCGGGGAGCTGTTTTTT. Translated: CSVASGFGNTGELFF.

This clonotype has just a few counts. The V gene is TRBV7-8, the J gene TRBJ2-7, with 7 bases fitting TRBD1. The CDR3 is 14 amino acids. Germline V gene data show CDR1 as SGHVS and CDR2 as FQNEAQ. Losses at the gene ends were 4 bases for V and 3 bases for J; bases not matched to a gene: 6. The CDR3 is CASSSGQILYEQYF. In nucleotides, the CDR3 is TGTGCCAGCAGCTCGGGACAGATCCTCTACGAGCAGTACTTC.

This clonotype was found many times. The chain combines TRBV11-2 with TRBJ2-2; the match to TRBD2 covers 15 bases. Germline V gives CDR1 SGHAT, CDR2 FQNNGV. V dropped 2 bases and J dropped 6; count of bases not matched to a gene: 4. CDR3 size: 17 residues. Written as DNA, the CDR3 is TGTGCCAGCAGCTTAACAGGACTAGCGGGAGGGGCCGGGGAGCTGTTTTTT. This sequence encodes CASSLTGLAGGAGELFF.

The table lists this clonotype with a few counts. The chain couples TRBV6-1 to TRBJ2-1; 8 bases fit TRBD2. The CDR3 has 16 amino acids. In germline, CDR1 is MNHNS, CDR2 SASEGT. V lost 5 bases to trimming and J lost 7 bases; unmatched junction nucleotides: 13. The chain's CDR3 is CASSNSGTTFRNEQFF. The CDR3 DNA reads TGTGCCAGCAGTAATAGCGGGACAACCTTCCGGAATGAGCAGTTCTTC.

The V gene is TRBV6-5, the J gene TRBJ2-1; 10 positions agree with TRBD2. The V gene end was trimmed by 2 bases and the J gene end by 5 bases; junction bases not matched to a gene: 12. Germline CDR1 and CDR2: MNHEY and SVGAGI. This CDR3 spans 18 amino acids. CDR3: CASSYPASGGLLDNEQFF. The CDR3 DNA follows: TGTGCCAGCAGTTACCCTGCTAGCGGGGGCCTCTTGGACAATGAGCAGTTCTTC.

The CDR3 nucleotides are TGCAGTGCTAGGCGGGCCAGCGGGAGTGATGAGCAGTTCTTC. This encodes CSARRASGSDEQFF. The chain joins TRBV20-1 to TRBJ2-1, with TRBD2 identical over 8 bases. The V gene end was trimmed by 3 bases and the J gene end by 8 bases; junction bases not matched to a gene: 9. The CDR3 is 14 amino acids. Germline V CDR1 and CDR2: DFQATT, SNEGSKA (reference sequence).

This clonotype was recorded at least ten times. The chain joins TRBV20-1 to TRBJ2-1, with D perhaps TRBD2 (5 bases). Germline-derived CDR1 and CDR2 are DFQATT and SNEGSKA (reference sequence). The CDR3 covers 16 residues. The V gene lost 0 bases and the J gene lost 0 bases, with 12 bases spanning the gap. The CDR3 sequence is CSARDEAVSSYNEQFF. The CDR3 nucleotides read TGCAGTGCTAGAGATGAAGCGGTGAGCTCCTACAATGAGCAGTTCTTC.

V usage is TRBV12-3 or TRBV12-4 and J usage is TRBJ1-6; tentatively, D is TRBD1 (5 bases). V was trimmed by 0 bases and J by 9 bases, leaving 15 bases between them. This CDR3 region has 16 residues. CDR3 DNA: TGTGCCAGCAGTTTAGCCGCGGGGGGAAACCTTTCACCCCTCCACTTT. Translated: CASSLAAGGNLSPLHF.

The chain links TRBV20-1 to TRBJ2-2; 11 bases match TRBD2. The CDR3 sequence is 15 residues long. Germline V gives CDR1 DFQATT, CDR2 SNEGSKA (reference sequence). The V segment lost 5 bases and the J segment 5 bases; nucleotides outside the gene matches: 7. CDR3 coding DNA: TGCAGTGCTGATAGCGGGAGGGCCATTACCGGGGAGCTGTTTTTT. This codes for CSADSGRAITGELFF.

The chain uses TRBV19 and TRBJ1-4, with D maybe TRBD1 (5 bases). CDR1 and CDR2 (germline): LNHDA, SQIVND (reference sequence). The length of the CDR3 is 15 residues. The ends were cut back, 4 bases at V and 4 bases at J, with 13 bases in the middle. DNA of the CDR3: TGTGCCAGTAGTAATCTAAACAGGCGTAATGAAAAACTGTTTTTT. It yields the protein CASSNLNRRNEKLFF.

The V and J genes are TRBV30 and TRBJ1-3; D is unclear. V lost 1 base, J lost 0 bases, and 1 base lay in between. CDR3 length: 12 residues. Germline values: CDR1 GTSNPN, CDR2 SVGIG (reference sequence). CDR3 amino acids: CAWSDSGNTIYF. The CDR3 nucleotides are TGTGCCTGGAGTGACTCTGGAAACACCATATATTTT.

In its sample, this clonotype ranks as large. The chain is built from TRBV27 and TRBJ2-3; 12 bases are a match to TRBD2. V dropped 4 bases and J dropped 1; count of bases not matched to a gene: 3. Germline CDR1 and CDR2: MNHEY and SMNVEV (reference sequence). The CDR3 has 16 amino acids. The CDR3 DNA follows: TGTGCCAGCAGTTCCCGACTAGCGGGAGGCACAGATACGCAGTATTTT. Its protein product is CASSSRLAGGTDTQYF.

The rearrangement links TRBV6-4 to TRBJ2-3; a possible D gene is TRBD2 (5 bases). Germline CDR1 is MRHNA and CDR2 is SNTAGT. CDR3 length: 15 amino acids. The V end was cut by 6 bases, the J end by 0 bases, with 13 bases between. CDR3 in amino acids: CASSETTTSTDTQYF. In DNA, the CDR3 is TGTGCCAGCAGCGAGACTACAACTAGCACAGATACGCAGTATTTT.

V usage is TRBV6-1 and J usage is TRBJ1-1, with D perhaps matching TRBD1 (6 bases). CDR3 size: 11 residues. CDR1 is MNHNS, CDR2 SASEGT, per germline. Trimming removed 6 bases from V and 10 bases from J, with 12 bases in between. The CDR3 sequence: CASRDTGIAFF. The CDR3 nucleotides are TGTGCCAGCAGGGATACAGGGATAGCTTTCTTT.